This entry features one T cell receptor beta chain sequence. Its antigen is not known. Source material was 2 million unsorted PBMCs, stored at -80 °C in RNAlater. These data come from a study of neurological immune-mediated disorders. One entry per CDR3 protein, called by TCRdb with MiXCR from the 5' RACE reads. The sample yields approximately 86,000 distinct CDR3 sequences, approximately 2.8% seen once. Study results and limitations: Expansion of TCR clones was greatest in HTLV-1-associated myelopathy and smallest in multiple sclerosis, where it fell below that of healthy controls.

CDR1 and CDR2 (germline): MNHNS, SASEGT. Trimming took 6 bases from V and 0 from J, leaving 6 bases between them. There are 13 residues in the CDR3. Sequenced material: PBMCs. V usage is TRBV6-1 and J usage is TRBJ2-1; D gene ambiguous. The source of this sequence is a woman aged 25-40 years with multiple sclerosis. CDR3 coding DNA: TGTGCCAGCAGGAGGAGCTCCTACAATGAGCAGTTCTTC. As protein: CASRRSSYNEQFF.